The clone carrying this T cell receptor beta chain has more than one count but fewer than ten. As yet, its antigen is unknown. The table came from immunoSEQ multiplex PCR; TCRdb's copy has only in-frame clones and leaves some out. This repertoire shows approximately 2,000,000 clones, around 93% found once; its top ten account for 0.37%. The sample belongs to a study of shared clonotypes between healthy human individuals. With V trimmed by 3 bases and J by 5 bases, 6 bases remained unmatched. From germline, CDR1 is LGHNT and CDR2 FRNRAP. The CDR3 sequence is 14 residues long. Study-wide points: On the whole, naive subsets had larger estimated richness than memory subsets had.

This clonotype was obtained from a man between 18 and 29 years old in good health. Some clones in this sample may be carry-over from other donors' samples. The sample taken for sequencing was naive CD4+ T cells from PBMCs. Subset reported: CD45RA+ positively selected. This chain uses TRBV12-5 with TRBJ1-1; TRBD1 matches at 7 bases. CDR3 coding DNA: TGTGCTAGTGGTTTCCAGGGGGTGGAAACTGAAGCTTTCTTT. Translated, it gives CASGFQGVETEAFF.